The 32 T cell receptor beta chains presented below share a single source sample, sequenced in a study of T cell clonotyping in hematopoietic cell transplantation. Profiled with immunoSEQ multiplex PCR; TCRdb holds only in-frame clones, not every one. The sample records more than 10,000 clones, roughly 80% being singletons. Sequencing used PBMCs, obtained 100 days after allogeneic stem cell transplant. These TCRs come from a female patient in her 40s who had an allogeneic stem cell transplant from a related donor, so T cells may come from the graft donor. Some clones in this sample may be carry-over from other donors' samples.

This clone was counted once. The chain combines TRBV30 with TRBJ2-7, with D perhaps given as TRBD1 or TRBD2 (5 bases each). Germline CDR1 GTSNPN, CDR2 SVGIG (reference sequence). The CDR3 is 13 residues long. The V and J ends lost 6 bases and 0 bases respectively, with 12 bases between them. CDR3 sequence: CACRRGSSYEQYF. In DNA, the CDR3 is TGTGCCTGCCGCCGGGGCAGCTCCTACGAGCAGTACTTC. The entire variable domain, with the rest obtained from reference TRBV30 and TRBJ2-7, is as follows: SQTIHQWPATLVQPVGSPLSLECTVEGTSNPNLYWYRQAAGRGLQLLFYSVGIGQISSEVPQNLSASRPQDRQFILSSKKLLLSDSGFYLCACRRGSSYEQYFGPGTRLTVT.

V gene TRBV7-9 combines with J gene TRBJ1-4; D unclear. This CDR3 has 13 amino acids. V lost 4 bases to trimming and J lost 7 bases, with 10 bases between them. Germline CDR1 SEHNR, CDR2 FQNEAQ (reference sequence). CDR3 region: CASSSAGLEKLFF. In DNA, the CDR3 is TGTGCCAGCAGCTCCGCCGGGCTTGAAAAACTGTTTTTT.

This clone was detected a few times. This chain connects TRBV4-2 to TRBJ2-5; possible D gene TRBD2, 5 bases. The CDR3 has 14 amino acids. Trimming cost V 1 base and J 5 bases, with 11 bases left between them. CDR1 is LGHNA and CDR2 is YNFKEQ in the germline V gene. The CDR3 DNA is TGTGCCAGCAGCCAAGCCGCCCCGGGGGAGACCCAGTACTTC. Its protein is CASSQAAPGETQYF.

The chain employs TRBV6-6 and TRBJ2-1; D might be TRBD2 (5 bases). Germline V gene lookup returns CDR1 MNHNY and CDR2 SVGAGI (reference sequence). Trimming removed 4 bases from V and 0 bases from J, with 10 bases in between. This CDR3 comprises 15 residues. The CDR3 DNA sequence: TGTGCCAGCAGTTCAGGAGCGGTCTCCTACAATGAGCAGTTCTTC. It codes for CASSSGAVSYNEQFF.

J is TRBJ1-1 and V is TRBV30; weak D call: TRBD1 (5 bases). CDR1 is GTSNPN, CDR2 SVGIG, per germline (reference sequence). Trimming left V 7 bases short and J 4 bases short, with 13 bases between. The CDR3 runs to 12 residues. CDR3 residues: CALRPGSTEAFF. DNA for the CDR3: TGTGCCTTACGACCAGGGAGCACTGAAGCTTTCTTT.

The chain is built from TRBV11-3 and TRBJ1-1; D possibly corresponds to TRBD1 (5 bases). CDR3 length: 17 residues. V lost 1 base to trimming and J lost 1 base, with 16 bases between them. Germline CDR1 reads SGHNT; CDR2 reads YENEEA. CDR3 sequence (DNA): TGTGCCAGCAGCTTAGGGTTAACCGGGACGGAGAACACTGAAGCTTTCTTT. Amino acids: CASSLGLTGTENTEAFF.

This clone was counted between two and nine times. V is TRBV2 and J is TRBJ2-3; a weak D match, TRBD1 (6 bases). The CDR3 has 14 residues. Germline V gives CDR1 SNHLY, CDR2 FYNNEI. V dropped 6 bases and J dropped 1 base, with 11 bases sitting between them. The CDR3 reads CASSPTGRTDTQYF. The CDR3 DNA sequence: TGTGCCAGCAGCCCAACAGGGCGCACAGATACGCAGTATTTT.

This clone was detected a few times. The chain uses TRBV5-4 and TRBJ1-2; 9 nucleotides match TRBD1. Trimming cost V 4 bases and J 6 bases; bases outside gene matches: 10. This CDR3 region has 15 residues. Germline V CDR1 and CDR2: SGHNT, YYREEE (reference sequence). This CDR3 reads CASSPGGQGMNGYTF. CDR3 DNA: TGTGCCAGCAGCCCCGGGGGACAGGGTATGAATGGCTACACCTTC.

The V gene is TRBV5-4, the J gene TRBJ2-6, with 7 bases identical to TRBD1. The trim removed 1 base at V and 6 bases at J, leaving 4 bases unmatched. The CDR3 totals 15 residues. Germline V gives CDR1 SGHNT, CDR2 YYREEE (reference sequence). This CDR3 reads CASSLRTGEANVLTF. In nucleotides, the CDR3 is TGTGCCAGCAGCTTGCGAACAGGGGAGGCCAACGTCCTGACTTTC.

The chain recombines TRBV27 with TRBJ2-3, with D possibly TRBD2 on 6 matching bases. Germline V lookup: CDR1 MNHEY, CDR2 SMNVEV (reference sequence). CDR3 length equals 15 residues. Trimming took 5 bases from V and 3 from J, leaving 15 bases between them. CDR3: CASSPTSWGTDTQYF. Written as DNA, the CDR3 is TGTGCCAGCAGTCCCACTAGCTGGGGTACAGATACGCAGTATTTT.

The chain has TRBV6-5 and TRBJ2-5, with D perhaps matching TRBD2 (6 bases). CDR3 length: 15 residues. Trimming left V 6 bases short and J 4 bases short, with 18 bases between. CDR1 is MNHEY, CDR2 SVGAGI, per germline. The CDR3 DNA reads as TGTGCCAGCAGCTCCGCGGGATACGTAGGAGAGACCCAGTACTTC. Translation: CASSSAGYVGETQYF.

This chain uses TRBV4-3 with TRBJ1-2; 7 positions agree with TRBD1. There are 14 residues in the CDR3. Trimming removed 0 bases from V and 5 bases from J; junction bases left unmatched: 3. The V gene's germline CDR1 is LGHNA and CDR2 YSLEER. The CDR3 DNA reads as TGCGCCAGCAGCCAAGATTCAGGGGGGTATGGCTACACCTTC. Encoded protein: CASSQDSGGYGYTF.

The chain recombines TRBV5-8 with TRBJ2-7, with a tentative D call TRBD2 (5 bases). The CDR3 runs to 13 residues. V gave up 0 bases and J gave up 6 bases, with 10 bases separating them. CDR1 and CDR2 (germline): SGHTS, YDEGEE. CDR3 sequence reads: CASSLERGGEQYF. In DNA, the CDR3 is TGTGCCAGCAGCTTGGAACGGGGTGGCGAGCAGTACTTC.

The chain carries TRBV5-1 and TRBJ1-2; D uncertain. Trimming pared 3 bases from V and 6 bases from J, leaving 12 bases between. The CDR3 runs 13 residues. Germline lookup yields CDR1 SGHRS and CDR2 YFSETQ. CDR3 sequence reads: CASSSVPGNGYTF. The CDR3 DNA sequence: TGCGCCAGCAGCTCAGTCCCGGGAAATGGCTACACCTTC.

This clone was seen only once. The CDR3 spells CSVVQGHGYTF. Written as DNA, the CDR3 is TGCAGCGTTGTACAGGGCCATGGCTACACCTTC. The genes are TRBV29-1 and TRBJ1-2; D is perhaps TRBD1 (6 bases). V lost 4 bases to trimming and J lost 6 bases, with 9 bases between them. Germline V CDR1 and CDR2: SQVTM, ANQGSEA. This CDR3 contains 11 residues.

The chain employs TRBV27 and TRBJ2-1; D may be TRBD2 (7 bases). Germline loops: CDR1 MNHEY, CDR2 SMNVEV (reference sequence). The V gene lost 2 bases and the J gene lost 5 bases, with 13 bases spanning the gap. The CDR3 runs 15 residues. The CDR3 nucleotides read TGTGCCAGCAGTTTAAAGGGGGGGGTCCACAATGAGCAGTTCTTC. Protein product: CASSLKGGVHNEQFF.

The V and J genes are TRBV19 and TRBJ2-7; 7 bases map to TRBD2. The CDR3 spans 15 residues. CDR1 and CDR2 from the germline V gene are LNHDA and SQIVND (reference sequence). With V trimmed by 5 bases and J by 6 bases, 13 bases remained unmatched. In DNA form, the CDR3 reads TGTGCCAGTAGTCCCCCTAGCGGAGGAGGATCCGAGCAGTACTTC. Residues: CASSPPSGGGSEQYF.

A single count supports this clone. The chain uses TRBV30 and TRBJ1-6; D is possibly TRBD1 (6 bases). The CDR3 consists of 14 residues. Looked up from germline, CDR1 is GTSNPN and CDR2 is SVGIG (reference sequence). CDR3 sequence: CASHPGTWVPPLHF. In DNA, the CDR3 is TGTGCTTCCCATCCCGGGACATGGGTCCCACCCCTCCACTTT.

This clone was seen once. This CDR3 reads CASSNQGRTPEAFF. As DNA, the CDR3 is TGTGCCAGTAGTAACCAGGGAAGAACCCCTGAAGCTTTCTTT. The V and J genes are TRBV19 and TRBJ1-1, with D possibly TRBD1 on 5 matching bases. The CDR3 length is 14 residues. Trimming pared 4 bases from V and 6 bases from J, leaving 15 bases between. Germline V gives CDR1 LNHDA, CDR2 SQIVND (reference sequence).

V is TRBV7-2 and J is TRBJ2-2; possibly TRBD1 for D (6 bases). This CDR3 is 14 amino acids long. V shed 5 bases and J shed 5 bases, with 12 bases lying between them. CDR1 SGHTA and CDR2 FQGNSA come from the germline V gene. The CDR3 bases are TGTGCCAGCAGCCCTAGGGGGTGGACCGGGGAGCTGTTTTTT. Translated, it gives CASSPRGWTGELFF.

This sequence joins TRBV6-1 and TRBJ2-2; 8 bases are a match to TRBD1. The CDR3 loop spans 13 amino acids. J gave up 5 bases and V 6 bases, and 2 bases lay outside the gene matches. Germline V gene sequence: CDR1 MNHNS, CDR2 SASEGT. The DNA for the CDR3 is TGTGCCAGCAGGCAGGGGGCAACCGGGGAGCTGTTTTTT. It translates to CASRQGATGELFF.

The chain is built from TRBV30 and TRBJ1-2; possible D gene TRBD1, 5 bases. Trimming stripped 4 bases from V and 5 bases from J, with 14 bases between. The length of the CDR3 is 13 residues. Germline V gene data show CDR1 as GTSNPN and CDR2 as SVGIG (reference sequence). CDR3 DNA: TGTGCCTGGACCGGGACGGGGGGGTATGGCTACACCTTC. Protein sequence: CAWTGTGGYGYTF.

V usage is TRBV4-1 and J usage is TRBJ2-3, with 12 bases that match TRBD2. Germline CDR1 reads MGHRA; CDR2 reads YSYEKL. The junction had 8 bases not matched to a gene; V was cut back by 4 bases and J by 0 bases. This CDR3 is built from 18 residues. The CDR3 loop is CASSRGTSGPLSTDTQYF. The CDR3 DNA reads as TGCGCCAGCAGCCGGGGGACTAGCGGGCCCCTTAGCACAGATACGCAGTATTTT.

This rearrangement joins TRBV11-3 to TRBJ2-1; 10 bases are shared with TRBD2. This CDR3 contains 15 residues. Per germline, CDR1 SGHNT and CDR2 YENEEA. The V and J ends lost 7 bases and 4 bases, in that order; junction bases with no gene match: 7. The CDR3, as DNA: TGTGCCAGCAATGCCGGACTAGCGGTTTACAATGAGCAGTTCTTC. Translating it yields CASNAGLAVYNEQFF.

J is TRBJ1-2 and V is TRBV6-5, with TRBD1 as a possible D gene (5 bases). The CDR3 consists of 16 residues. The V end was cut by 0 bases, the J end by 4 bases, with 15 bases between. The germline V gene encodes CDR1 MNHEY and CDR2 SVGAGI. The CDR3 sequence is CASSYSSRGRVYGYTF. The DNA for the CDR3 is TGTGCCAGCAGTTACTCGTCGAGGGGAAGGGTCTATGGCTACACCTTC.

V gene TRBV4-3 combines with J gene TRBJ1-4; no clear D. The germline V gene encodes CDR1 LGHNA and CDR2 YSLEER. The V end lost 0 bases, the J end lost 8 bases, and 7 bases lay between the germline ends. This CDR3 has 13 residues. CDR3 coding DNA: TGCGCCAGCAGCCAAGATAATGTGGAAAAACTGTTTTTT. It encodes CASSQDNVEKLFF.

This chain uses TRBV5-6 with TRBJ1-5, with 7 bases lining up with TRBD1. Germline values: CDR1 SGHDT, CDR2 YYEEEE. V dropped 2 bases and J dropped 6; count of bases not matched to a gene: 5. This CDR3 comprises 14 residues. The DNA for the CDR3 is TGTGCCAGCAGCTTCTCAGGGGGGGGTCAGCCCCAGCATTTT. It yields the protein CASSFSGGGQPQHF.

This clone occurred a few times. The chain links TRBV27 to TRBJ1-1; D call uncertain. The CDR3 has 14 amino acids. CDR1 and CDR2 (germline): MNHEY, SMNVEV (reference sequence). The V and J ends lost 3 bases and 1 base respectively, with 9 bases between them. The CDR3 DNA is TGTGCCAGCAGTTTGGACCGAAGGAACACTGAAGCTTTCTTT. Its translation: CASSLDRRNTEAFF.

The rearrangement links TRBV5-4 to TRBJ2-7; possibly TRBD1 for D (5 bases). The CDR3 totals 15 residues. From germline, CDR1 is SGHNT and CDR2 YYREEE (reference sequence). Trimming took 2 bases from V and 3 from J, leaving 15 bases between them. The chain's CDR3 is CASSLTGQGDYEQYF. The CDR3 region has the DNA TGTGCCAGCAGCTTAACGGGCCAGGGCGACTACGAGCAGTACTTC.

The gene calls are TRBV25-1 and TRBJ2-7, with a tentative D call TRBD1 (6 bases). V was clipped by 4 bases and J by 3 bases, with 10 bases between them. The CDR3 covers 13 residues. In germline, CDR1 is MGHDK, CDR2 SYGVNS. CDR3 in amino acids: CASSGARGYEQYF. The CDR3 nucleotides are TGTGCCAGCAGTGGAGCCAGGGGCTACGAGCAGTACTTC.

By frequency in the sample, this clone is medium-sized. The gene calls are TRBV7-9 and TRBJ1-5, with 7 bases fitting TRBD1. Trimming took 0 bases from V and 3 from J; bases not matched to a gene: 5. This CDR3 region has 16 residues. CDR1 and CDR2 (germline): SEHNR, FQNEAQ (reference sequence). The CDR3 DNA reads TGTGCCAGCAGCTTAGCGGGACAGTCACTCAATCAGCCCCAGCATTTT. Its translation: CASSLAGQSLNQPQHF.

V gene TRBV7-7 combines with J gene TRBJ2-2; perhaps TRBD2 as D (5 bases). The germline CDR1 and CDR2 sequences are SSHAT and FNYEAQ (reference sequence). The CDR3 has 15 amino acids. V lost 1 base to trimming and J lost 7 bases, with 13 bases between them. In DNA form, the CDR3 reads TGTGCCAGCAGCTTAGGTACCCCCGGGGACGGGGAGCTGTTTTTT. Protein sequence: CASSLGTPGDGELFF.